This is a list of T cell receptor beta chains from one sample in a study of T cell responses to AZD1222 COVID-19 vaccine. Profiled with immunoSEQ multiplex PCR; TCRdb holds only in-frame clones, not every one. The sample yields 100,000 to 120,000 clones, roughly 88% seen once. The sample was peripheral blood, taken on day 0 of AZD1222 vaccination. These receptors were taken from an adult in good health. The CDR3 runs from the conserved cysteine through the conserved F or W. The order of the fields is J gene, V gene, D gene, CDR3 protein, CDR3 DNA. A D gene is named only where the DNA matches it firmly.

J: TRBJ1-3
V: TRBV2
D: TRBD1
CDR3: CASSATGAGNTIYF
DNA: TGTGCCAGCAGTGCGACAGGGGCTGGAAACACCATATATTTT

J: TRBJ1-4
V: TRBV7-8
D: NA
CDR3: CASSRDQRNEKLFF
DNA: TGTGCCAGCAGCCGAGACCAGCGTAATGAAAAACTGTTTTTT

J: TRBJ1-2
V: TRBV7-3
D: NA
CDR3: CASSPNGEGYYGYTF
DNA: TGTGCCAGCAGCCCAAATGGAGAGGGTTACTATGGCTACACCTTC

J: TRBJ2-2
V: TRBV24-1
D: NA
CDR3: CATSDPGWVGELFF
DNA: TGTGCCACCAGTGACCCAGGGTGGGTCGGGGAGCTGTTTTTT

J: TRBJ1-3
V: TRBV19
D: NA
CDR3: CASSLGTGTGNTIYF
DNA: TGTGCCAGTAGCCTCGGTACAGGAACTGGAAACACCATATATTTT

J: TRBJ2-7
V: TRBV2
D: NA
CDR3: CASRERGNYEQYF
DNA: TGTGCCAGCAGGGAGAGAGGAAACTACGAGCAGTACTTC

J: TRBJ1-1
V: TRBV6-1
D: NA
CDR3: CASSDVLAFF
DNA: TGTGCCAGCAGTGACGTGTTGGCTTTCTTT

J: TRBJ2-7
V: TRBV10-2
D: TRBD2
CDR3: CASSALAGGTSYEQYF
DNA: TGCGCCAGCAGTGCGCTAGCGGGAGGGACCTCCTACGAGCAGTACTTC

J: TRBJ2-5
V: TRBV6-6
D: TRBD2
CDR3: CASTHPQRGAQYF
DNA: TGTGCCAGCACCCACCCCCAGCGGGGGGCCCAGTACTTC

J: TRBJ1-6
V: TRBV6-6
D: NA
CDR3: CASSYEARVQNSPLHF
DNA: TGTGCCAGCAGTTACGAGGCCAGGGTACAGAATTCACCCCTCCACTTT

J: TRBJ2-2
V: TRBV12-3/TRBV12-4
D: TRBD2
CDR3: CASSSGVLGELFF
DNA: TGTGCCAGCAGTAGCGGGGTATTAGGGGAGCTGTTTTTT

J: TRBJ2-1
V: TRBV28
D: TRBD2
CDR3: CASTPNGLAGWNEQFF
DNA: TGTGCCAGCACCCCCAACGGACTAGCGGGATGGAATGAGCAGTTCTTC

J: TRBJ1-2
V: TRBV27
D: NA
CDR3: CASSLSGAQGYGYTF
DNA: TGTGCCAGCAGTTTATCGGGGGCCCAGGGGTATGGCTACACCTTC

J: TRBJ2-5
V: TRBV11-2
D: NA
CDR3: CASSLGREETQYF
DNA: TGTGCCAGCAGCTTAGGGAGGGAAGAGACCCAGTACTTC